This entry describes one TCR beta chain. This sample was included in a study of T cell changes during pregnancy in multiple sclerosis. The CDR3 loop spans 14 amino acids. Germline values: CDR1 SNHLY, CDR2 FYNNEI. J gave up 2 bases and V 6 bases, and 5 bases lay outside the gene matches. Data came from immunoSEQ multiplex PCR; TCRdb stores just in-frame clones and leaves some out. The sample consists of approximately 60,000 clones, 94% of them appearing once. The chain recombines TRBV2 with TRBJ2-7, with 9 bases fitting TRBD1. Sequencing was performed on CD8+ T cells from peripheral blood mononuclear cells, taken in the third trimester of pregnancy. The receptor was isolated from a female donor with multiple sclerosis, enrolled in a pregnancy study. CDR3 in DNA: TGTGCCAGCAGCCCCGGGACAGGGACCTACGAGCAGTACTTC. This encodes CASSPGTGTYEQYF.